The text below deals with one TCR beta chain. Its antigen specificity is not known. An end of the junction does not agree with germline; a read error may underlie this. Libraries were built with multiplex PCR. Sequencing took place on an Illumina HiSeq 4000. iRepertoire HTBI primers and Arm-PCR amplification of CDR3 regions were used to construct TCR beta libraries. Gel purification was performed on PCR products prior to sequencing. As for the original processing: Gene usage analysis of CDR3 amino acid clonotypes used the 62 TRBV and 14 to 15 TRBJ segments found across samples. COPE and FqMerger were used to merge filtered high-quality paired reads into contigs. BLAST was used to align contigs to the IMGT TRBV, TRBD and TRBJ reference genes, and CDR3 was defined following IMGT. Highly expanded clones were defined as clonotypes with a frequency above 0.1%. Shannon entropy served as the measure of repertoire diversity, while the Gini coefficient captured V-J evenness. A clonotype was considered public if more than one individual shared it. TCRdb handled the public reads itself, with Q25 trimming in fastp and clone calling in MiXCR, and kept productive beta chains. Entries that share a CDR3 protein sequence are merged under the most common genes and DNA. TCRdb assigned the V and J calls; the authors' analysis was not used. The sample table holds 400,000 to 500,000 distinct CDR3 sequences, of which 14% were seen once. The ten top clones hold approximately 17% of the sample.

This record comes from a study of regulatory T cells in long-lasting Graves disease (dated by TCRdb to about 2021). In terms of the full investigation: Antithyroid drugs had been taken for less than 3 months by newly diagnosed Graves' disease patients. This study used TCR sequencing and RNA sequencing of peripheral blood to compare persistent Graves' disease patients against newly diagnosed Graves' disease patients. The study was registered as a clinical trial and conducted in China. A total of approximately 35 samples underwent TCR sequencing: approximately 13 from persistent and around 20 from newly diagnosed Graves' disease patients.

Explained via the paper, the time point label denotes: newly diagnosed GD, antithyroid drugs for less than 3 months. For both TCR sequencing and RNA sequencing, RNA was extracted from PBMCs in TRIzol. The diagnosis of Graves' disease followed American Thyroid Association guidelines. Patients for the study were recruited at an endocrinology department in Xi'an, China. Each patient gave approximately 10 milliliters of peripheral blood, collected in an EDTA anticoagulant tube. Ficoll Paque Plus density gradient separation was used to isolate PBMCs, and no additional T cell sorting was done. An Agilent 2100 Bioanalyzer and agarose gel were used to check RNA quality, while a NanoDrop 2000 measured RNA concentration. The full study reports these points: Peripheral blood alone was examined, since thyroid tissue, which constituted the primary lesion, could not be accessed. TRBV28, TRBJ1-2 and TRBJ2-5 were preferentially used in persistent disease, while TRBV20-1 and TRBJ2-1 were favored in newly diagnosed disease. Persistent Graves' disease patients showed lower TCR Shannon entropy and fewer highly expanded clones than newly diagnosed patients, suggesting clonal expansion. Persistent patients shared more public clonotypes among themselves (approximately 2,500) than newly diagnosed patients did (nearly 1,000). Only the TCR beta chain was sequenced and analyzed. As a limitation, the authors acknowledged that the small sample size may reduce accuracy.

CDR1 and CDR2 were assigned from the germline V gene as MNHNS and SASEGT. The CDR3 numbers 13 residues from cysteine through phenylalanine. Of the read, only the CDR3 DNA is kept; its 39 bases are in frame from base 1. A further study also used this sample, focusing on T cells in Graves' hyperthyroidism and ophthalmopathy. The second study's paper adds: A patient counted as having stable Graves' hyperthyroidism if no progression to ophthalmopathy occurred over 18 months of follow-up. Hyperthyroidism patients were newly diagnosed, with disease duration under 2 months, and aged 18 to 65 years. Patients with uncontrolled infections, other autoimmune diseases, pregnancy or lactation were excluded. Diagnoses relied on clinical symptoms, serum thyroxine and TRAb, thyroid ultrasound and orbital computed tomography. For the first round of RT-PCR on the TCR CDR3, the HTBI primer set was used together with the Qiagen OneStep RT-PCR kit. Blood samples also contained most of the expanded thyroid clonotypes (frequency above 0.001), which suggests that blood repertoires may reflect thyroid immune responses. A 13 V-J signature model separated ophthalmopathy from stable hyperthyroidism, with 87.88% sensitivity and 81.08% specificity in cross-validation and 80%/75% in testing. In validation, the model predicted progression to ophthalmopathy with roughly 66% sensitivity and roughly 75% specificity, a median of 6.5 months before onset. TCR V-J signatures able to tell the groups apart were searched for in a discovery cohort of 95 to 100 patients, of whom about 40 had Graves' ophthalmopathy and about 60 had stable Graves' hyperthyroidism. An independent validation cohort of about 20 hyperthyroidism patients and 17 patients who later progressed to ophthalmopathy tested prospective prediction of ophthalmopathy. For training and testing, the roughly 93 patients in the discovery cohort were randomly divided in a 7:3 ratio. In several Graves' hyperthyroidism patients, the study also compared T-cell repertoires from thyroid tissue with T-cell repertoires from blood. Once sampling was done, hyperthyroidism patients were given methimazole at a starting dose of 30 mg daily, whereas ophthalmopathy patients were given high-dose intravenous methylprednisolone. A second multiplex PCR round built the libraries, followed by size selection and purification. The libraries were sequenced on an Illumina HiSeq2000 using paired-end 100 bp reads. SOAPnuke was used to process the raw data, with reads discarded if the reads contained adapters or uncalled bases, had a mean Phred below 15, or lacked an exact constant-primer or identifier match. COPE v1.2.5 was used to merge the high-quality paired reads, and each unique nucleotide sequence was defined as a clonotype. Clonotypes were aligned to IMGT TRBV, TRBD and TRBJ reference segments using MiTCR v1.1. The analysis included only V-J combinations with a frequency above 0.0001, which together covered more than 98% of the repertoires. The TCS score was defined as F50 (clonal expansion) divided by E x V (chaos), with BLOSUM62-based TCRdist calculated between CDR3 peptides within each V-J. Welch's t-statistics and random forest reduced just over 500 V-J features to roughly 13, which were used in a naive Bayes classifier (R e1071). No statistical method was used to set the sample size in advance, and investigators knew the group allocation. The paper reports TCR Vbeta CDR3 sequencing of fewer than 150 peripheral blood samples: some 41 ophthalmopathy, fewer than 80 hyperthyroidism and some 17 progressor patients.

This TCR was sampled from a woman in her 50s with Graves disease. Donor details come from another sample of the same person, matched by shared clones. This specimen was peripheral blood mononuclear cells (PBMCs), taken at new diagnosis, from a patient treated with antithyroid drugs. The rearrangement joined TRBV6-1 to TRBJ2-3; the central 9 bases match TRBD1. The CDR3 region: CASNIQGADMQYF. The sequenced DNA is TGTGCCAGCAATATACAGGGGGCAGATATGCAGTATTTT.